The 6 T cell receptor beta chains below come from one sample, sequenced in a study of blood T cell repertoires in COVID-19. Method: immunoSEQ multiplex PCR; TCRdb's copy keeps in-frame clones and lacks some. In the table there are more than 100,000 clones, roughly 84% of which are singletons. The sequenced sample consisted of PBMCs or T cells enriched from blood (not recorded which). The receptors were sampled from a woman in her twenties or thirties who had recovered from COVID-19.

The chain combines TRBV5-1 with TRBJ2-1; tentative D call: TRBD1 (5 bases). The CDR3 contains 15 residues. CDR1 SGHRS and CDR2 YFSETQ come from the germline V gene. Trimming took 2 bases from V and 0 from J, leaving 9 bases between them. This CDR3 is CASSLPTASYNEQFF. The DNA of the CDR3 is TGCGCCAGCAGCTTACCGACAGCCTCCTACAATGAGCAGTTCTTC.

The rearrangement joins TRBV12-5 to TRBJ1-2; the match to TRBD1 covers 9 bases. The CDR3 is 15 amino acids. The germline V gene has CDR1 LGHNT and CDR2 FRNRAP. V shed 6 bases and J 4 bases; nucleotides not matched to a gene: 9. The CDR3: CASGPVVTGGYGYTF. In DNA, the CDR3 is TGTGCTAGTGGCCCTGTGGTGACAGGGGGCTATGGCTACACCTTC. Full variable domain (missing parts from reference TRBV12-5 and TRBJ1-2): DARVTQTPRHKVTEMGQEVTMRCQPILGHNTVFWYRQTMMQGLELLAYFRNRAPLDDSGMPKDRFSAEMPDATLATLKIQPSEPRDSAVYFCASGPVVTGGYGYTFGSGTRLTVV.

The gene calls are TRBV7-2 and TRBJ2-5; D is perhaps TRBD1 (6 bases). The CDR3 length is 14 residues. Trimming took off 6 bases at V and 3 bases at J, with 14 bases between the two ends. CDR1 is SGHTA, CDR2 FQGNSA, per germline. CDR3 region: CASRAGTHKETQYF. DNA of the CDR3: TGTGCCAGCAGAGCCGGGACACATAAAGAGACCCAGTACTTC.

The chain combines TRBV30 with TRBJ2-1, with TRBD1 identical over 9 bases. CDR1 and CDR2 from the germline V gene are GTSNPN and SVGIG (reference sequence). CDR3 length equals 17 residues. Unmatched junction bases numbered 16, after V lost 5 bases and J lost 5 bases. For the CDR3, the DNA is TGTGCCTGGGGGAGGGACAGGGTTCGGAAGGGCAACAATGAGCAGTTCTTC. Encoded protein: CAWGRDRVRKGNNEQFF. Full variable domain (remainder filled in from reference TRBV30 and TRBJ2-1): SQTIHQWPATLVQPVGSPLSLECTVEGTSNPNLYWYRQAAGRGLQLLFYSVGIGQISSEVPQNLSASRPQDRQFILSSKKLLLSDSGFYLCAWGRDRVRKGNNEQFFGPGTRLTVL.

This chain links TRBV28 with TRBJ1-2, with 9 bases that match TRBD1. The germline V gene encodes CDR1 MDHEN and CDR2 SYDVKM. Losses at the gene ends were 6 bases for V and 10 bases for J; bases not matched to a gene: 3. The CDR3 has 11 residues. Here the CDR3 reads CASRGDRVYTF. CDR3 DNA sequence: TGTGCCAGCAGGGGGGACAGGGTCTACACCTTC.

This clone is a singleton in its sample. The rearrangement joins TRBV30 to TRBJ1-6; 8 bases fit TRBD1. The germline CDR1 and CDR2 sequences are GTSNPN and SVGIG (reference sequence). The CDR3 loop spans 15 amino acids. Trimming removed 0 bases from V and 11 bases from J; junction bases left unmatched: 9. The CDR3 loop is CAWSVKGQGATPLHF. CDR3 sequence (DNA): TGTGCCTGGAGTGTAAAAGGACAGGGAGCTACACCCCTCCACTTT.